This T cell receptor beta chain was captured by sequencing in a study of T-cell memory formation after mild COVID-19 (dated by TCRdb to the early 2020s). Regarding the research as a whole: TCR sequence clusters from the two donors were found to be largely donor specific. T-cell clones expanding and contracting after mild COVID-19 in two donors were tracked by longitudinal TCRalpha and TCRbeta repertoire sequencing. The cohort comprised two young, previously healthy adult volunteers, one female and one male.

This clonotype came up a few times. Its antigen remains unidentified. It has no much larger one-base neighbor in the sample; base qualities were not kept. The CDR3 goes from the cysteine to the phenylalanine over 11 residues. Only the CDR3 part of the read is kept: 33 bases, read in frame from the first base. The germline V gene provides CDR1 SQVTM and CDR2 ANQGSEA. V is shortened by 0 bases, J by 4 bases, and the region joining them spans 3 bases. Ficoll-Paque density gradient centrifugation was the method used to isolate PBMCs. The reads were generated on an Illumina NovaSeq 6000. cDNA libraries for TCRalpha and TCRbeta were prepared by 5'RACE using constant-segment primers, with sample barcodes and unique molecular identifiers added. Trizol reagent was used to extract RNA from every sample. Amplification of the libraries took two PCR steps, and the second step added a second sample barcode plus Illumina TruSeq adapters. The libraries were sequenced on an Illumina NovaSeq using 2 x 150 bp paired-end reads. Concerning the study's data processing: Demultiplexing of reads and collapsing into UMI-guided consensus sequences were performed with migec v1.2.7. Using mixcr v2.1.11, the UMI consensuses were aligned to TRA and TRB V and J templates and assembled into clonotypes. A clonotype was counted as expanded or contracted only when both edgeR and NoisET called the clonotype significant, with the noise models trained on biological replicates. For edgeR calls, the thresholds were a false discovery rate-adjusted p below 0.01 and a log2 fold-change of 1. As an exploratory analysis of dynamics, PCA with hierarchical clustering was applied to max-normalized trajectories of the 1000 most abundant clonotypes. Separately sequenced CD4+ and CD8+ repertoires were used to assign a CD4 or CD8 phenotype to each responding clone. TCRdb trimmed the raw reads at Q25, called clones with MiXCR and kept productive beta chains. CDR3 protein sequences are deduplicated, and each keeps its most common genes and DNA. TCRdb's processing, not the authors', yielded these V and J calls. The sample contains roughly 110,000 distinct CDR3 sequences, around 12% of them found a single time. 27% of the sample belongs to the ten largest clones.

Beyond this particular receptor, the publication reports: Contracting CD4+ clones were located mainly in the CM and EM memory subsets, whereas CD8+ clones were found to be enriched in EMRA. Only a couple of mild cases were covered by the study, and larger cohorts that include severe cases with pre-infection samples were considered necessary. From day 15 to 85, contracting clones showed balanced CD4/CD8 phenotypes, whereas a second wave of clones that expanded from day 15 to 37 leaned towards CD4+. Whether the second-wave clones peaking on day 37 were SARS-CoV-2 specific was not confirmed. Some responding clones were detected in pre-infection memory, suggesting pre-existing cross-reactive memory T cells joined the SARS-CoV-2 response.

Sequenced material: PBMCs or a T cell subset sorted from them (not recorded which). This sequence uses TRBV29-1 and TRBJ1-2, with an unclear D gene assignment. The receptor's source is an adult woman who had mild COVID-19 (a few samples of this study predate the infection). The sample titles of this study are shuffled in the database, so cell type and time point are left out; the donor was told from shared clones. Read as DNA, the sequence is TGCAGCGTTGAAGACATCTATGGCTACACCTTC. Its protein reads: CSVEDIYGYTF.